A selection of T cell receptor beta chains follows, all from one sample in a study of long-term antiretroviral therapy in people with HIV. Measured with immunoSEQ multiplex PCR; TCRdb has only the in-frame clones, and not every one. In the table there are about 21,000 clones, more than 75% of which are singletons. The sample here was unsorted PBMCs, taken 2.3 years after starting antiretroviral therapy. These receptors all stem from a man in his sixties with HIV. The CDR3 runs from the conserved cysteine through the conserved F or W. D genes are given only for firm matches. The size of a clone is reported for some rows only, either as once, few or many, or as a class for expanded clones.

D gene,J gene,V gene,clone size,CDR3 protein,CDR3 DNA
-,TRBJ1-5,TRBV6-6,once,CASTIQGFQPQHF,TGTGCCAGTACGATTCAGGGGTTTCAGCCCCAGCATTTT
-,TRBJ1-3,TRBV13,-,CASSFGSGNTIYF,TGTGCCAGCAGCTTTGGTTCCGGAAACACCATATATTTT
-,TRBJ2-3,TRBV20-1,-,CSAAVGDTQYF,TGCAGTGCGGCGGTAGGGGATACGCAGTATTTT
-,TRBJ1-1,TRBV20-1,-,CRGGKQGEAFF,TGCAGGGGGGGGAAACAGGGTGAGGCTTTCTTT
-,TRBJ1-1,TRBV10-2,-,CASSGYGSEVKDPEAFF,TGCGCCAGCAGTGGTTACGGGTCAGAAGTAAAGGATCCTGAAGCTTTCTTT
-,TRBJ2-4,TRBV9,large,CASSPSDGLHLAKNIQYF,TGTGCCAGCAGCCCTTCGGACGGGCTACATCTAGCCAAAAACATTCAGTACTTC
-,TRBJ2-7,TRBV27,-,CASGRGGEGYEQYF,TGTGCCAGCGGTAGAGGGGGGGAAGGGTACGAGCAGTACTTC
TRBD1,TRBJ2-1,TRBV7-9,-,CASETGYNEQFF,TGTGCCAGCGAGACAGGGTACAATGAGCAGTTCTTC
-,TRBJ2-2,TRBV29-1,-,CSVLSTVAAGGNTGELFF,TGCAGCGTGTTATCTACGGTGGCGGCGGGTGGGAACACCGGGGAGCTGTTTTTT
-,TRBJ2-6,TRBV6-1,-,CASSEVWLSSGANVLTF,TGTGCCAGCAGTGAAGTATGGCTTTCCTCTGGGGCCAACGTCCTGACTTTC
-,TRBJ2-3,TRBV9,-,CASSGQPYEDTQYF,TGTGCCAGCAGCGGGCAGCCATACGAAGATACGCAGTATTTT
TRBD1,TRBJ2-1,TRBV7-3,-,CASSLQGVSYNEQFF,TGTGCCAGCAGCTTACAGGGGGTGTCGTACAATGAGCAGTTCTTC
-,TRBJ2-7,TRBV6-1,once,CASSEAGWTYEQYF,TGTGCCAGCAGTGAAGCGGGCTGGACCTACGAGCAGTACTTC
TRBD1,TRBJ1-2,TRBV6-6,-,CASTDRGPPRYGYTF,TGTGCCAGCACCGACAGGGGGCCTCCTCGCTATGGCTACACCTTC
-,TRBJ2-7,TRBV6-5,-,CASRSRASQYEQYF,TGTGCCAGCAGAAGTCGGGCAAGTCAGTACGAGCAGTACTTC